The 21 T cell receptor beta chains in this list originate from one sample, sequenced in a study of cytomegalovirus exposure and HLA in healthy donors (dated by TCRdb to 2016 to 2017). Receptor amplification or capture employed the immunoSEQ multiplex PCR assay. For the multiplex PCR, a mixture combining 60 forward primers for TCR Vbeta segments and 13 reverse primers for TCR Jbeta segments was used. In TCRdb, the immuneACCESS table is reduced to in-frame sequences with V and J assigned. These tables do not hold every clone; where another copy was compared, an unresolved V gene accounts for under half, and the others remain unexplained. A total of around 200,000 clones appear in this sample, around 76% of them only once. Approximately 6.5% of the sample belongs to the ten largest clones. The sequenced sample was PBMCs. These receptors all stem from a man in his forties in good health and CMV-seropositive.

This chain connects TRBV29-1 to TRBJ2-7; a possible D gene is TRBD2 (5 bases). This CDR3 has 13 residues. Germline V gene data show CDR1 as SQVTM and CDR2 as ANQGSEA. V dropped 7 bases and J dropped 4 bases, with 17 bases sitting between them. CDR3 in DNA: TGCAGCGAACTAGACCACACCGTGTACGAGCAGTACGTC. It is translated as CSELDHTVYEQYV.

The V and J genes are TRBV7-8 and TRBJ2-3, with TRBD1 matching over 7 bases. J lost 0 bases, V lost 5 bases, and 5 bases had no gene match. CDR1 and CDR2 (germline): SGHVS, FQNEAQ. The CDR3 extends over 15 amino acids. The CDR3 here is CASSTKTGSTDTQYF. DNA for the CDR3: TGTGCCAGCAGCACCAAGACAGGGAGCACAGATACGCAGTATTTT.

The chain carries TRBV2 and TRBJ2-2; possibly TRBD2 for D (5 bases). In germline, CDR1 is SNHLY, CDR2 FYNNEI. The CDR3 is made up of 13 amino acids. V was shortened by 7 bases and J by 6 bases, with 12 bases between the two germline ends. CDR3: CASTKRGPGELFF. CDR3 sequence (DNA): TGTGCCAGCACTAAACGGGGTCCCGGGGAGCTGTTTTTT.

This clone showed up just once. The chain couples TRBV19 to TRBJ2-1; 8 nucleotides match TRBD1. V lost 5 bases and J lost 6; bases outside the gene matches: 12. There are 16 residues in the CDR3. Germline V lookup: CDR1 LNHDA, CDR2 SQIVND (reference sequence). CDR3 residues: CASSVRRGQAFNEQFF. Written as DNA, the CDR3 is TGTGCCAGTAGTGTCCGTAGGGGACAGGCCTTCAATGAGCAGTTCTTC.

In its sample, this clone was seen a few times. V usage is TRBV6-5 and J usage is TRBJ1-5, with D perhaps matching TRBD1 (5 bases). Trimming removed 6 bases from V and 6 bases from J, with 15 bases in between. CDR1 is MNHEY, CDR2 SVGAGI, per germline. CDR3 length: 14 residues. The CDR3 coding sequence is TGTGCCAGCAGCTCCGGGACTTATCTTCAGCCCCAGCATTTT. Protein product: CASSSGTYLQPQHF.

Here the CDR3 reads CASSEARRLNQPQHF. CDR3 DNA: TGTGCCAGCAGTGAAGCGCGGAGACTCAATCAGCCCCAGCATTTT. This chain links TRBV6-1 with TRBJ1-5; D not certain. There are 15 residues in the CDR3. Trimming took 0 bases from V and 3 from J, leaving 9 bases between them. Germline CDR1 and CDR2: MNHNS and SASEGT.

The chain links TRBV11-2 to TRBJ2-3; 14 nucleotides align to TRBD2. Germline V lookup: CDR1 SGHAT, CDR2 FQNNGV. This CDR3 has 15 amino acids. The ends lost 5 bases at V and 5 bases at J; junction bases unmatched: 3. DNA for the CDR3: TGTGCCAGCAGCCCAGGGACTAGCGGGAGAGATACGCAGTATTTT. Protein: CASSPGTSGRDTQYF.

This chain joins TRBV19 and TRBJ2-7; 10 positions match TRBD2. This CDR3 comprises 14 residues. With V trimmed by 5 bases and J by 1 base, 2 bases remained unmatched. Germline loops: CDR1 LNHDA, CDR2 SQIVND (reference sequence). The CDR3 nucleotides are TGTGCCAGTAGTGCTAGCGGGAGATCCTACGAGCAGTACGTC. As protein: CASSASGRSYEQYV.

V is TRBV13 and J is TRBJ2-3, with D maybe TRBD2 (6 bases). The CDR3 is made up of 17 amino acids. Germline V gene lookup returns CDR1 PRHDT and CDR2 FYEKMQ (reference sequence). V lost 0 bases and J lost 0, with 13 bases in between. CDR3 coding DNA: TGTGCCAGCAGCTTAGGGGGTCGTGGGACTAGCACAGATACGCAGTATTTT. This translates into CASSLGGRGTSTDTQYF.

The V call is TRBV15, the J call TRBJ2-1; D is perhaps TRBD2 (6 bases). The CDR3 consists of 16 residues. Germline V gene sequence: CDR1 LNHNV, CDR2 YYDKDF (reference sequence). V was trimmed by 2 bases and J by 5 bases, leaving 16 bases between them. CDR3 DNA sequence: TGTGCCACCAGCAGAATGCAGGCGGGGTACGACAATGAGCAGTTCTTC. Amino acid sequence: CATSRMQAGYDNEQFF. Looking up the rest from reference TRBV15 and TRBJ2-1 gives the full variable domain: DAMVIQNPRYQVTQFGKPVTLSCSQTLNHNVMYWYQQKSSQAPKLLFHYYDKDFNNEADTPDNFQSRRPNTSFCFLDIRSPGLGDTAMYLCATSRMQAGYDNEQFFGPGTRLTVL.

This clone has a single count. This chain connects TRBV7-9 to TRBJ1-1; D unresolved. This CDR3 spans 13 amino acids. V was shortened by 1 base and J by 4 bases, with 7 bases between the two germline ends. Germline lookup yields CDR1 SEHNR and CDR2 FQNEAQ (reference sequence). In DNA, the CDR3 is TGTGCCAGCAGCTTAGGTTCCAGCACTGAAGCTTTCTTT. Encoded protein: CASSLGSSTEAFF.

This chain links TRBV29-1 with TRBJ1-2; D is uncertain. Germline lookup yields CDR1 SQVTM and CDR2 ANQGSEA. Trimming shortened V by 3 bases and J by 6 bases, and 11 bases separated the two germline ends. The CDR3 covers 12 residues. The CDR3 DNA is TGCAGCGTTGACGTGCCCGCAGATGGCTACACCTTC. This codes for CSVDVPADGYTF. Variable domain in full (rest from reference TRBV29-1 and TRBJ1-2): SAVISQKPSRDICQRGTSLTIQCQVDSQVTMMFWYRQQPGQSLTLIATANQGSEATYESGFVIDKFPISRPNLTFSTLTVSNMSPEDSSIYLCSVDVPADGYTFGSGTRLTVV.

This chain links TRBV4-1 with TRBJ2-2; the D gene is possibly TRBD1 (6 bases). Deletions cut 6 bases from V and 7 bases from J, with 12 bases between. The CDR3 length is 13 residues. The V gene's germline CDR1 is MGHRA and CDR2 YSYEKL. The CDR3 DNA follows: TGCGCCAGCAGGCAGGGGATGGGCGGGGAGCTGTTTTTT. As protein: CASRQGMGGELFF.

V and J are TRBV30 and TRBJ2-7; D is possibly TRBD1 (6 bases). Near its end, the DNA agrees better with TRBJ2-1, so the J call may be wrong. From germline, CDR1 is GTSNPN and CDR2 SVGIG (reference sequence). The CDR3 has 15 residues. The CDR3 DNA sequence: TGTGCCTGGCTAAGACAGGCTAGCTCCTACAATGAGCAGTTCTTC. It specifies CAWLRQASSYNEQFF.

The rearrangement uses TRBV6-1 and TRBJ1-1; TRBD1 might be the D (5 bases). The CDR3 length is 18 residues. Trimming stripped 0 bases from V and 0 bases from J, with 17 bases between. Germline V gene lookup returns CDR1 MNHNS and CDR2 SASEGT. The CDR3 DNA is TGTGCCAGCAGTGAAGCTGGAGGGGCCCCCCGACTGAACACTGAAGCTTTCTTT. It is translated as CASSEAGGAPRLNTEAFF.

The chain combines TRBV5-4 with TRBJ1-1, with TRBD1 matching 7 bases. This CDR3 contains 13 residues. V dropped 2 bases and J dropped 3; count of bases not matched to a gene: 1. Germline-derived CDR1 and CDR2 are SGHNT and YYREEE (reference sequence). The CDR3 loop reads CASSFQGDTEAFF. CDR3 DNA: TGTGCCAGCAGCTTCCAGGGGGACACTGAAGCTTTCTTT.

The chain combines TRBV7-9 with TRBJ1-1; possibly TRBD1 for D (5 bases). Looked up from germline, CDR1 is SEHNR and CDR2 is FQNEAQ (reference sequence). V lost 0 bases to trimming and J lost 5 bases, with 10 bases between them. This CDR3 is 14 amino acids long. CDR3 sequence (DNA): TGTGCCAGCAGCTTAGCGGCAGGGAAGACTGAAGCTTTCTTT. Its protein product is CASSLAAGKTEAFF.

The V call is TRBV7-9, the J call TRBJ1-1; no clear D gene. V lost 1 base, J lost 5 bases, and 5 bases lay in between. The germline gives CDR1 SEHNR, CDR2 FQNEAQ (reference sequence). This CDR3 comprises 12 residues. CDR3 DNA: TGTGCCAGCAGCTTAGTCGTAACTGAAGCTTTCTTT. This encodes CASSLVVTEAFF. Based on the CDR3 plus reference TRBV7-9 and TRBJ1-1, the full variable domain is DTGVSQNPRHKITKRGQNVTFRCDPISEHNRLYWYRQTLGQGPEFLTYFQNEAQLEKSRLLSDRFSAERPKGSFSTLEIQRTEQGDSAMYLCASSLVVTEAFFGQGTRLTVV.

A few counts support this clone. V and J are TRBV7-8 and TRBJ2-7; a possible D gene is TRBD2 (5 bases). V was pared by 1 base and J by 4 bases, with 14 bases between. CDR1 and CDR2 from the germline V gene are SGHVS and FQNEAQ. The CDR3 has 15 amino acids. The CDR3 loop reads CASSLVDGGGYEQYF. In DNA form, the CDR3 reads TGTGCCAGCAGCTTAGTGGACGGAGGAGGTTACGAGCAGTACTTC.

The chain links TRBV5-1 to TRBJ1-5; D possibly corresponds to TRBD1 (6 bases). Germline CDR1 reads SGHRS; CDR2 reads YFSETQ. This CDR3 comprises 14 residues. Trimming removed 3 bases from V and 7 bases from J, with 14 bases in between. CDR3 DNA sequence: TGCGCCAGCAGCTGGGGGGGCAGTGACCAGCCCCAGCATTTT. Residues: CASSWGGSDQPQHF.

V gene TRBV5-1 combines with J gene TRBJ2-2, with D possibly TRBD1 on 5 matching bases. The V end lost 5 bases, the J end lost 5 bases, and 16 bases lay between the germline ends. CDR1 and CDR2 (germline): SGHRS, YFSETQ. The CDR3 runs to 15 residues. CDR3 region: CASSSGPGKTGELFF. Here the CDR3 DNA reads TGCGCCAGCAGTTCAGGTCCAGGGAAAACCGGGGAGCTGTTTTTT.